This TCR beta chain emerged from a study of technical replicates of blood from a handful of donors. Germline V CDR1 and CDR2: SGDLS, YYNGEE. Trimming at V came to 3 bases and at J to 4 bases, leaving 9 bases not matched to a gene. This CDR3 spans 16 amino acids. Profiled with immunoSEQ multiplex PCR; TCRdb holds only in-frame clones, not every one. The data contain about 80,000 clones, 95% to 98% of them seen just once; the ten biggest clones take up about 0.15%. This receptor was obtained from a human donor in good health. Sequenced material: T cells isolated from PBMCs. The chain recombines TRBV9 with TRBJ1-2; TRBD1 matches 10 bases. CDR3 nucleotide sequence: TGTGCCAGCAGCGGTACGGGACAGGGGACAGTCTATGGCTACACCTTC. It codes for CASSGTGQGTVYGYTF.